The 23 T cell receptor beta chains below were found in one sample sequenced in a study of blood T cell repertoires in COVID-19. Measured with immunoSEQ multiplex PCR; TCRdb has only the in-frame clones, and not every one. The repertoire holds 45,000 to 55,000 clones, 80% to 95% seen once, with around 3.1% in the top ten. The sequenced sample consisted of peripheral blood. These receptor sequences come from a human donor in a cohort sampled during active COVID-19.

The sample holds one count of this clone. This CDR3 is CASSEGGTRQETQYF. The CDR3 coding sequence is TGTGCCAGCAGTGAGGGGGGGACCCGGCAAGAGACCCAGTACTTC. The gene calls are TRBV6-1 and TRBJ2-5; TRBD2 aligns across 7 bases. Germline assignment: CDR1 MNHNS and CDR2 SASEGT. The CDR3 has 15 amino acids. V shed 3 bases, J shed 2 bases, and the junction held 6 bases outside the gene matches.

The gene calls are TRBV30 and TRBJ2-3; 8 nucleotides align to TRBD2. This CDR3 is 12 amino acids long. Unmatched junction bases numbered 3, after V lost 8 bases and J lost 2 bases. The germline CDR1 and CDR2 sequences are GTSNPN and SVGIG (reference sequence). The CDR3 here is CAGAGVTDTQYF. CDR3 sequence (DNA): TGTGCCGGAGCGGGAGTCACAGATACGCAGTATTTT.

The chain carries TRBV27 and TRBJ2-1; tentative D call: TRBD1 (5 bases). In germline, CDR1 is MNHEY, CDR2 SMNVEV (reference sequence). This CDR3 is 12 amino acids long. V lost 0 bases, J lost 8 bases, and 5 bases lay in between. CDR3 protein: CASSLSGHEQFF. CDR3 DNA: TGTGCCAGCAGTTTATCGGGGCATGAGCAGTTCTTC.

This chain links TRBV7-9 with TRBJ2-3; 7 nucleotides match TRBD2. There are 14 residues in the CDR3. The V gene's germline CDR1 is SEHNR and CDR2 FQNEAQ (reference sequence). The V gene end was trimmed by 3 bases and the J gene end by 5 bases; junction bases not matched to a gene: 5. The DNA of the CDR3 is TGTGCCAGCAGCTTGGGGGGGTCGGGAGATACGCAGTATTTT. Encoded protein: CASSLGGSGDTQYF.

The rearrangement links TRBV20-1 to TRBJ1-3, with a weak D call TRBD1 (5 bases). From germline, CDR1 is DFQATT and CDR2 SNEGSKA (reference sequence). The CDR3 is made up of 14 amino acids. The V end was cut by 3 bases, the J end by 4 bases, with 13 bases between. CDR3 protein: CSASAGQSGNTIYF. In DNA, the CDR3 is TGCAGTGCTAGTGCAGGGCAGTCCGGAAACACCATATATTTT.

The chain is built from TRBV9 and TRBJ2-1; D possibly corresponds to TRBD1 (5 bases). The CDR3 sequence is 16 residues long. The germline V and J ends were trimmed by 0 bases and 0 bases, with 10 bases remaining between them. The germline V gene has CDR1 SGDLS and CDR2 YYNGEE. Written as DNA, the CDR3 is TGTGCCAGCAGCGTAGGAGGACAAAGCTCCTACAATGAGCAGTTCTTC. It codes for CASSVGGQSSYNEQFF.

The count of this clone is one. The genes are TRBV2 and TRBJ2-7; D may be TRBD1 (6 bases). The germline gives CDR1 SNHLY, CDR2 FYNNEI. This CDR3 is 14 amino acids long. V lost 6 bases to trimming and J lost 0 bases, with 12 bases between them. The CDR3 reads CASRGDKFSYEQYF. In nucleotides, the CDR3 is TGTGCCAGCAGGGGGGACAAGTTCTCCTACGAGCAGTACTTC.

V gene TRBV20-1 combines with J gene TRBJ2-7; D call uncertain. The CDR3 length is 11 residues. Between the trimmed V and J ends, which lost 0 bases and 7 bases, there was a span of 7 bases. Germline V gene lookup returns CDR1 DFQATT and CDR2 SNEGSKA (reference sequence). The CDR3 loop is CSARDFPEQYF. The CDR3 nucleotides read TGCAGTGCTAGAGATTTCCCTGAGCAGTACTTC.

The V call is TRBV21-1, the J call TRBJ2-1; TRBD1, the table's D call, lacks a check against the DNA. TRBV21-1 counts as a pseudogene. This CDR3 comprises 18 residues. The CDR3 sequence: CASSKRGRQGPIYNEQFF. The CDR3 DNA reads TGTGCCAGCAGCAAAAGGGGACGACAGGGACCCATCTACAATGAGCAGTTCTTC.

The chain is built from TRBV6-5 and TRBJ1-1; D not resolved. Trimming stripped 5 bases from V and 11 bases from J, with 15 bases between. There are 12 residues in the CDR3. The V gene's germline CDR1 is MNHEY and CDR2 SVGAGI. As DNA, the CDR3 is TGTGCCAGCAGTCCCTCGAGGGTGATGGCTTTCTTT. Protein: CASSPSRVMAFF.

The rearrangement links TRBV29-1 to TRBJ2-5, with 11 bases identical to TRBD2. The CDR3 length is 13 residues. Germline V gene lookup returns CDR1 SQVTM and CDR2 ANQGSEA. With V trimmed by 2 bases and J by 5 bases, 1 base remained unmatched. CDR3 DNA: TGCAGCGTTGAAAGGACTAGCGGGGAGACCCAGTACTTC. Translation: CSVERTSGETQYF. The entire variable domain, with the rest obtained from reference TRBV29-1 and TRBJ2-5, is as follows: SAVISQKPSRDICQRGTSLTIQCQVDSQVTMMFWYRQQPGQSLTLIATANQGSEATYESGFVIDKFPISRPNLTFSTLTVSNMSPEDSSIYLCSVERTSGETQYFGPGTRLLVL.

The gene calls are TRBV6-5 and TRBJ1-2, with D possibly matching TRBD1 (5 bases). V lost 8 bases, J lost 8 bases, and 15 bases lay in between. There are 12 residues in the CDR3. CDR1 MNHEY and CDR2 SVGAGI come from the germline V gene. The CDR3 protein is CASSGGEWGYTF. The CDR3 DNA reads TGTGCCAGCTCTGGAGGGGAGTGGGGCTACACCTTC.

This chain links TRBV28 with TRBJ1-4; TRBD1 aligns across 7 bases. Germline CDR1 and CDR2: MDHEN and SYDVKM. The V segment lost 6 bases and the J segment 8 bases; nucleotides outside the gene matches: 6. The CDR3 runs to 13 residues. The CDR3 DNA is TGTGCCAGCAGACGACAGGGTGGAGAAAAACTGTTTTTT. It is translated as CASRRQGGEKLFF.

A few counts support this clone. J is TRBJ1-2 and V is TRBV7-9; unclear D gene. The V end was cut by 5 bases, the J end by 7 bases, with 14 bases between. Germline CDR1 reads SEHNR; CDR2 reads FQNEAQ (reference sequence). The CDR3 sequence is 13 residues long. The CDR3 reads CASSLNNLRGYTF. CDR3 bases: TGTGCCAGCAGCCTTAATAATCTGCGTGGCTACACCTTC.

This chain joins TRBV10-2 and TRBJ2-7; 9 nucleotides agree with TRBD2. Unmatched junction bases numbered 5, after V lost 5 bases and J lost 0 bases. Germline V gene sequence: CDR1 WSHSY, CDR2 SAAADI. The CDR3 length is 15 residues. CDR3 in amino acids: CASSFGGRASYEQYF. Here the CDR3 DNA reads TGCGCCAGCAGTTTTGGCGGGAGGGCCTCCTACGAGCAGTACTTC.

The V call is TRBV19, the J call TRBJ1-3; D not certain. Per the germline V gene, CDR1 is LNHDA and CDR2 is SQIVND (reference sequence). This CDR3 comprises 13 residues. Trimming took off 9 bases at V and 1 base at J, with 10 bases between the two ends. The CDR3 here is CASCSASGNTIYF. The CDR3 DNA reads TGTGCCAGCTGCAGTGCATCTGGAAACACCATATATTTT.

The chain has TRBV6-6 and TRBJ2-7; 8 bases match TRBD1. With 2 bases clipped from V and 6 bases from J, the junction kept 9 bases outside the gene matches. CDR1 MNHNY and CDR2 SVGAGI come from the germline V gene (reference sequence). The CDR3 sequence is 15 residues long. This chain's CDR3 is CASSYPETGEVEQYF. The CDR3 coding sequence is TGTGCCAGCAGTTACCCTGAGACAGGGGAGGTCGAGCAGTACTTC.

This chain uses TRBV29-1 with TRBJ2-3; no definite D call. V shed 2 bases and J shed 0 bases, with 9 bases lying between them. The CDR3 runs to 14 residues. Germline V gives CDR1 SQVTM, CDR2 ANQGSEA. The chain's CDR3 is CSVETGVSTDTQYF. The CDR3 DNA reads TGCAGCGTTGAAACTGGAGTCAGCACAGATACGCAGTATTTT.

The V and J genes are TRBV19 and TRBJ2-2; perhaps TRBD2 as D (5 bases). Trimming took off 8 bases at V and 3 bases at J, with 13 bases between the two ends. Germline V gene lookup returns CDR1 LNHDA and CDR2 SQIVND (reference sequence). CDR3 length equals 14 residues. CDR3: CASQPFGDTGELFF. CDR3 DNA sequence: TGTGCCAGTCAGCCATTCGGGGACACCGGGGAGCTGTTTTTT.

The chain links TRBV5-1 to TRBJ2-5; a weak D match, TRBD1 (6 bases). V lost 4 bases, J lost 2 bases, and 9 bases lay in between. This CDR3 is built from 13 residues. Germline values: CDR1 SGHRS, CDR2 YFSETQ. Here the CDR3 reads CASSRGQQETQYF. The CDR3 bases are TGCGCCAGCAGCCGCGGACAGCAAGAGACCCAGTACTTC.

The chain employs TRBV5-8 and TRBJ1-5, with a possible D match to TRBD1 (6 bases). Trimming removed 4 bases at V and 0 bases at J, with 20 bases between. Germline values: CDR1 SGHTS, CDR2 YDEGEE. The CDR3 runs 18 residues. For the CDR3, the DNA is TGTGCCAGCAGCGGGGGTTGGGGGCCCCTGATTAGCAATCAGCCCCAGCATTTT. Encoded protein: CASSGGWGPLISNQPQHF.

The chain links TRBV28 to TRBJ2-1; D is perhaps TRBD2 (6 bases). Trimming removed 3 bases at V and 3 bases at J, with 12 bases between. Germline V CDR1 and CDR2: MDHEN, SYDVKM. CDR3 size: 15 residues. The CDR3 here is CASSLVADLYNEQFF. CDR3 nucleotides: TGTGCCAGCAGTTTGGTAGCGGACCTCTACAATGAGCAGTTCTTC.

In this sample, this clone turned up once. The chain couples TRBV27 to TRBJ1-5; 7 bases map to TRBD1. The germline gives CDR1 MNHEY, CDR2 SMNVEV (reference sequence). This CDR3 is 15 amino acids long. The V gene end was trimmed by 10 bases and the J gene end by 0 bases; junction bases not matched to a gene: 9. DNA for the CDR3: TGTGCCACCGAACAGGGGACGATTAGCAATCAGCCCCAGCATTTT. Translation gives CATEQGTISNQPQHF.